The clone carrying this T cell receptor (beta chain) was recorded at least ten times. The antigen remains unidentified. Quantitative 5'-RACE was performed with molecular barcodes, and it yielded the TCR beta libraries. TCRdb called the 5' RACE reads again in MiXCR, with one record for every CDR3 protein. The repertoire holds some 54,000 distinct CDR3 sequences, 7.4% seen once, with approximately 8.5% in the top ten. Trimming removed 2 bases from V and 1 base from J; junction bases left unmatched: 7. This CDR3 spans 17 amino acids. This sample stems from a study of CD8 T cells in ankylosing spondylitis. General observations from the study: A motif in TCR beta, a set of under 10 highly homologous variants, appeared characteristic of ankylosing spondylitis blood. CD8+ disease-linked clones were present at relatively low frequencies in blood. Disease-linked clones reportedly showed significant enrichment in matched ankylosing spondylitis synovial fluid.

The sequence was collected from a female donor with ankylosing spondylitis or in good health (not recorded which). The J gene is TRBJ2-2, the V gene TRBV12-3 or TRBV12-4, with 7 positions matching TRBD1. The material sequenced was blood, either unsorted or a sorted T cell fraction (not recorded which). The CDR3 region is CASSLNLDRRNTGELFF. The CDR3 region has the DNA TGTGCCAGCAGTTTAAATTTGGACAGGAGGAACACCGGGGAGCTGTTTTTT.